This record concerns one TCR beta chain sequence. Germline lookup yields CDR1 LGHNA and CDR2 YNFKEQ. The CDR3 is 17 amino acids. V dropped 1 base and J dropped 3 bases, with 19 bases sitting between them. Treatment: 15 to 20 received Ad26.COV2.S at low or high dose, single or two shots; 5 received placebo; per-sample allocation not given. At day 63 after the first vaccine or placebo injection, samples were drawn. The sample originates from a study of Ad26.COV2.S vaccination and SARS-CoV-2 variants. Assay: immunoSEQ multiplex PCR; the TCRdb copy retains only in-frame clones and omits some. Of a few hundred thousand clones listed, about nine tenths are singletons.

The chain links TRBV4-2 to TRBJ2-7; D is perhaps TRBD1 (6 bases). The input for sequencing was peripheral blood, taken in a trial of Ad26.COV2.S vaccine versus placebo. The sequence derives from a person between 18 and 65 years old who received the Ad26.COV2.S COVID-19 vaccine or a placebo. CDR3 in DNA: TGTGCCAGCAGCCAAGCCGGACCATGGCAGGGGAACTACGAGCAGTACTTC. It specifies CASSQAGPWQGNYEQYF.